Shown below are 29 T cell receptor beta chains from a single sample sequenced in a study of CXCR3-negative and CXCR3-positive naive CD8 T cells. Carrying UMI labels, the TRB cDNA libraries were prepared through 5' RACE. TCRdb reprocessed the 5' RACE reads and keeps a single row for each CDR3 protein, giving no DNA. The sample includes about 57,000 distinct CDR3 sequences. The antigens of these receptors remain unknown. Study findings and constraints: When CXCR3-positive naive cells were set against CXCR3-negative naive cells, the former had more hydrophobic TRB CDR3s.

Sequenced material: naive CXCR3+ CD8+ T cells from blood. Subset: CD45RO-CCR7+CD27+CD95- naive CD8+ T cells expressing CXCR3 (TNR3+). The receptor source for this set is a human donor in good health. Some clones in this sample may be carry-over from other donors' samples.

The rearrangement uses TRBV6-2 or TRBV6-3 and TRBJ1-5. From germline, CDR1 is MNHEY and CDR2 SVGEGT. CDR3 length: 16 residues. The CDR3 spells CASSYFRLGRDQPQHF.

The rearrangement uses TRBV7-3 and TRBJ2-3; the D call of TRBD1 rests on TCRdb alone, since no DNA is present to check it. The length of the CDR3 is 14 residues. The germline CDR1 and CDR2 sequences are SGHTA and FQGTGA. This chain's CDR3 is CASSFRDPTDTQYF.

The V gene is TRBV7-2, the J gene TRBJ2-3. The CDR3 is 16 residues long. In germline, CDR1 is SGHTA, CDR2 FQGNSA. The chain's CDR3 is CASSLSLALATDTQYF.

The chain recombines TRBV20-1 with TRBJ2-2; there is no DNA to check the TCRdb D call of TRBD2. The CDR3 runs 15 residues. Looked up from germline, CDR1 is DFQATT and CDR2 is SNEGSKA (reference sequence). The CDR3 here is CSASREGLGHGELFF.

This rearrangement joins TRBV6-6 to TRBJ2-7; TCRdb's D call, TRBD2, is unchecked because there is no DNA. The CDR3 is made up of 15 amino acids. Per the germline V gene, CDR1 is MNHNY and CDR2 is SVGAGI (reference sequence). The CDR3 loop reads CASSDSGPLSYEQYF.

The gene calls are TRBV20-1 and TRBJ2-5; the D call from TCRdb, TRBD1, cannot be confirmed without DNA. CDR1 is DFQATT and CDR2 is SNEGSKA in the germline V gene (reference sequence). The CDR3 is made up of 14 amino acids. CDR3 in amino acids: CSARDYFQGETQYF.

The chain is built from TRBV29-1 and TRBJ1-1; TCRdb selects TRBD1, and the lack of DNA leaves this call unchecked. The CDR3 runs to 12 residues. Germline loops: CDR1 SQVTM, CDR2 ANQGSEA. The CDR3 loop is CSAGQGGTEAFF.

The chain combines TRBV7-2 with TRBJ2-2; TCRdb reports TRBD1, a call that lacks DNA to check it against. Germline CDR1 and CDR2: SGHTA and FQGNSA. This CDR3 region has 16 residues. The CDR3 here is CASSFGRGQVTGELFF.

CDR3 amino acids: CASSEIGGAPLNEQFF. The chain employs TRBV7-2 and TRBJ2-1; the D call from TCRdb, TRBD1, cannot be confirmed without DNA. The CDR3 runs to 16 residues. In germline, CDR1 is SGHTA, CDR2 FQGNSA.

The chain uses TRBV7-2 and TRBJ1-5; TCRdb designates TRBD1, a call that cannot be tested without DNA. The CDR3 is 15 amino acids. Germline loops: CDR1 SGHTA, CDR2 FQGNSA. CDR3 region: CASSLKGQPHQPQHF. Based on the CDR3 plus reference TRBV7-2 and TRBJ1-5, the full variable domain is GAGVSQSPSNKVTEKGKDVELRCDPISGHTALYWYRQSLGQGLEFLIYFQGNSAPDKSGLPSDRFSAERTGGSVSTLTIQRTQQEDSAVYLCASSLKGQPHQPQHFGDGTRLSIL.

The chain carries TRBV29-1 and TRBJ2-7; the TCRdb call, TRBD1, lacks DNA for checking. Germline V CDR1 and CDR2: SQVTM, ANQGSEA. This CDR3 comprises 13 residues. This CDR3 reads CSVMQGTSYEQYF.

J is TRBJ1-6 and V is TRBV4-2; TCRdb designates TRBD1, a call that cannot be tested without DNA. CDR3 length equals 15 residues. From germline, CDR1 is LGHNA and CDR2 YNFKEQ. This chain's CDR3 is CASSQEDRVNSPLHF.

V is TRBV7-8 and J is TRBJ1-6. Germline loops: CDR1 SGHVS, CDR2 FQNEAQ. The CDR3 extends over 17 amino acids. The CDR3 reads CASSPDGQSSYNSPLHF.

The chain joins TRBV4-3 to TRBJ2-7; TCRdb reports TRBD2, a call that lacks DNA to check it against. The CDR3 covers 15 residues. The germline V gene has CDR1 LGHNA and CDR2 YSLEER. CDR3 amino acids: CASSQGTDGIYEQYF.

This CDR3 reads CASSQGAGGTYEQYF. This chain uses TRBV4-1 with TRBJ2-7; TCRdb returns TRBD1, unconfirmable since there is no DNA. CDR3 length equals 15 residues. Germline V gene sequence: CDR1 MGHRA, CDR2 YSYEKL.

The chain joins TRBV20-1 to TRBJ2-5; with no DNA, the TCRdb D assignment of TRBD1 cannot be verified. This CDR3 is 14 amino acids long. CDR1 is DFQATT and CDR2 is SNEGSKA in the germline V gene (reference sequence). This CDR3 is CSAPHQGYQETQYF.

The rearrangement joins TRBV4-3 to TRBJ2-7; the D call of TRBD1 rests on TCRdb alone, since no DNA is present to check it. This CDR3 is built from 14 residues. Germline V gene data show CDR1 as LGHNA and CDR2 as YSLEER. The CDR3 here is CASSQDQGSYEQYF.

J is TRBJ1-2 and V is TRBV11-2. Germline lookup yields CDR1 SGHAT and CDR2 FQNNGV. The CDR3 covers 12 residues. The CDR3 sequence is CASSGIYYGYTF.

V and J are TRBV6-4 and TRBJ2-3; TCRdb designates TRBD1, a call that cannot be tested without DNA. Germline V lookup: CDR1 MRHNA, CDR2 SNTAGT. The CDR3 spans 17 residues. CDR3 sequence reads: CASSEIPGTRSTDTQYF.

The chain combines TRBV2 with TRBJ2-1; without DNA, the TCRdb call of TRBD2 cannot be checked. The CDR3 consists of 15 residues. The germline CDR1 and CDR2 sequences are SNHLY and FYNNEI. The CDR3 protein is CASTAASGGANEQFF. Full variable domain (missing parts from reference TRBV2 and TRBJ2-1): EPEVTQTPSHQVTQMGQEVILRCVPISNHLYFYWYRQILGQKVEFLVSFYNNEISEKSEIFDDQFSVERPDGSNFTLKIRSTKLEDSAMYFCASTAASGGANEQFFGPGTRLTVL.

The rearrangement links TRBV29-1 to TRBJ2-7; the TCRdb D gene call, TRBD1, has no DNA to confirm it. The length of the CDR3 is 15 residues. Per the germline V gene, CDR1 is SQVTM and CDR2 is ANQGSEA. The CDR3 spells CSVDDSGTDTYEQYF.

The chain couples TRBV27 to TRBJ1-1; lacking DNA, the TRBD1 call made by TCRdb goes unchecked. The CDR3 consists of 14 residues. Germline V gene lookup returns CDR1 MNHEY and CDR2 SMNVEV (reference sequence). The CDR3 sequence: CASSFQGRDTEAFF.

The genes are TRBV7-2 and TRBJ1-1. The germline CDR1 and CDR2 sequences are SGHTA and FQGNSA. The CDR3 loop spans 14 amino acids. The CDR3 spells CASSSWHLNTEAFF.

The chain is built from TRBV27 and TRBJ1-2; absent DNA, TCRdb's TRBD1 call cannot be checked. Germline loops: CDR1 MNHEY, CDR2 SMNVEV (reference sequence). The CDR3 runs 15 residues. This CDR3 reads CASSLYPGENYGYTF.

The rearrangement uses TRBV6-6 and TRBJ2-7; checking the TCRdb D call of TRBD1 is not possible without DNA. The CDR3 runs to 11 residues. In germline, CDR1 is MNHNY, CDR2 SVGAGI (reference sequence). Here the CDR3 reads CASTQGSEQYF.

J is TRBJ2-3 and V is TRBV4-3; TCRdb returns TRBD2, unconfirmable since there is no DNA. The CDR3 extends over 18 amino acids. The germline CDR1 and CDR2 sequences are LGHNA and YSLEER. CDR3 in amino acids: CASSPRLAGGLLSDTQYF.

The J gene is TRBJ2-3, the V gene TRBV9; TCRdb proposes TRBD1, but this gene call is untestable without DNA. CDR1 and CDR2 from the germline V gene are SGDLS and YYNGEE. CDR3 length equals 14 residues. The CDR3 loop reads CASSWTGEADTQYF.

V gene TRBV6-5 combines with J gene TRBJ2-1; TCRdb selects TRBD2, and the lack of DNA leaves this call unchecked. This CDR3 has 21 residues. CDR1 MNHEY and CDR2 SVGAGI come from the germline V gene. This CDR3 is CASSYTGLAGGPLKFYNEQFF.

The J gene is TRBJ2-1, the V gene TRBV5-6; TCRdb's D call of TRBD1 is untestable without DNA. This CDR3 spans 12 amino acids. Germline lookup yields CDR1 SGHDT and CDR2 YYEEEE. CDR3 protein: CASSTGWNEQFF. The variable domain in full, with the rest retrieved from reference TRBV5-6 and TRBJ2-1, is DAGVTQSPTHLIKTRGQQVTLRCSPKSGHDTVSWYQQALGQGPQFIFQYYEEEERQRGNFPDRFSGHQFPNYSSELNVNALLLGDSALYLCASSTGWNEQFFGPGTRLTVL.